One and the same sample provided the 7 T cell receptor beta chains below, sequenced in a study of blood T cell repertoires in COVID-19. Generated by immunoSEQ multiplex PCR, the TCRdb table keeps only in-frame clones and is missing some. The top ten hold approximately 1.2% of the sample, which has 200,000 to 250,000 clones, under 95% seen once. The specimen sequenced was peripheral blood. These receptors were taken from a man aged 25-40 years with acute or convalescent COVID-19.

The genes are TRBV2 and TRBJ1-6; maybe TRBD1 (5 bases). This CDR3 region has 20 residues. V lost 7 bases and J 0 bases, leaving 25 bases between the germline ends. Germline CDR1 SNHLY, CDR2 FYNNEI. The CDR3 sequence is CASTRHLQGLLSSYNSPLHF. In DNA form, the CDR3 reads TGTGCCAGCACACGTCACCTCCAGGGCCTTCTGAGCTCCTATAATTCACCCCTCCACTTT.

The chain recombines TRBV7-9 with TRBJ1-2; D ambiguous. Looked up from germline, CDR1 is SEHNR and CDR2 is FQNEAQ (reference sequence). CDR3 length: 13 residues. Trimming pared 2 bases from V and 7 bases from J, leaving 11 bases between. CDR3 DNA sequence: TGTGCCAGCAGCTTAAACCAACCGAGTGGCTACACCTTC. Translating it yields CASSLNQPSGYTF. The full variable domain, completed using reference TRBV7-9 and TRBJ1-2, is DTGVSQNPRHKITKRGQNVTFRCDPISEHNRLYWYRQTLGQGPEFLTYFQNEAQLEKSRLLSDRFSAERPKGSFSTLEIQRTEQGDSAMYLCASSLNQPSGYTFGSGTRLTVV.

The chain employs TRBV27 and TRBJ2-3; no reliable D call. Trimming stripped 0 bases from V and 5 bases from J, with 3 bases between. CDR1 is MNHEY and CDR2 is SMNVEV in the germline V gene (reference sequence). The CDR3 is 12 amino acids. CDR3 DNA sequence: TGTGCCAGCAGTTTATCCAGAGATACGCAGTATTTT. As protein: CASSLSRDTQYF.

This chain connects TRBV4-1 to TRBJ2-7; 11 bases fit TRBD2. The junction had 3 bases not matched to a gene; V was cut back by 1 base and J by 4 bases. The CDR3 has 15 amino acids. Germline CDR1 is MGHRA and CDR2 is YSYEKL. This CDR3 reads CASSQGPSGRYEQYF. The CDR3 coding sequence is TGCGCCAGCAGCCAAGGTCCTAGCGGGAGGTACGAGCAGTACTTC.

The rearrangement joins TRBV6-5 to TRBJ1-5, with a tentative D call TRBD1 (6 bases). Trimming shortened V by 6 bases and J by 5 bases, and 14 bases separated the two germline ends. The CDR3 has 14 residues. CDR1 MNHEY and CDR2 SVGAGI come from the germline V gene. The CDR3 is CASSLRDTHQPQHF. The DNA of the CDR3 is TGTGCCAGCAGCCTCCGGGACACACATCAGCCCCAGCATTTT.

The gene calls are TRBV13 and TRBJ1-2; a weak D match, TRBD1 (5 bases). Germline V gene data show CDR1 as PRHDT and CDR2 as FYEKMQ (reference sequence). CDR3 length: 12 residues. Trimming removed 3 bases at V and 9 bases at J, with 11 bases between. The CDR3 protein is CASSFSRGSYTF. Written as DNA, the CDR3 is TGTGCCAGCAGCTTCTCGCGGGGCAGCTACACCTTC.

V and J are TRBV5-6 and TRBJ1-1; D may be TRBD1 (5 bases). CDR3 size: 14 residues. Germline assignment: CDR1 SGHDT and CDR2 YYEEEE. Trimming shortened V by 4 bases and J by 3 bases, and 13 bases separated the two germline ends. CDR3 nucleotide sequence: TGTGCCAGCAGCGCCGGGACTACCCACACTGAAGCTTTCTTT. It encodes CASSAGTTHTEAFF.